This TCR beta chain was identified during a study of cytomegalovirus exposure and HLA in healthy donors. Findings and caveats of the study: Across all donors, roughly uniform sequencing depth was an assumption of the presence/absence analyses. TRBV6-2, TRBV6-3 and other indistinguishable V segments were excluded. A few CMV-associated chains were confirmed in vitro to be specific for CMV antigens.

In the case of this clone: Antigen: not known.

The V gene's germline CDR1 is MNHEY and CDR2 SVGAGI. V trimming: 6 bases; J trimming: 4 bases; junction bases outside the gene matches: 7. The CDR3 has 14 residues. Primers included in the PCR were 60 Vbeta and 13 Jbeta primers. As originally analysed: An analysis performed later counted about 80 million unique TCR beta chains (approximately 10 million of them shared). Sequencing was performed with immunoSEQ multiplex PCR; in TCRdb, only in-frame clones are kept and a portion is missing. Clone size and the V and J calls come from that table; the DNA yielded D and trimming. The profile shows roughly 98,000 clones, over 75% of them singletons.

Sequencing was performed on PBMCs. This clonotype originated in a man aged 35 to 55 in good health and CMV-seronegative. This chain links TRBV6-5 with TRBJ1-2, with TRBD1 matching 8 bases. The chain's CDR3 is CASSLQGDGYGYTF. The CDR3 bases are TGTGCCAGCAGCTTACAGGGGGATGGCTATGGCTACACCTTC.